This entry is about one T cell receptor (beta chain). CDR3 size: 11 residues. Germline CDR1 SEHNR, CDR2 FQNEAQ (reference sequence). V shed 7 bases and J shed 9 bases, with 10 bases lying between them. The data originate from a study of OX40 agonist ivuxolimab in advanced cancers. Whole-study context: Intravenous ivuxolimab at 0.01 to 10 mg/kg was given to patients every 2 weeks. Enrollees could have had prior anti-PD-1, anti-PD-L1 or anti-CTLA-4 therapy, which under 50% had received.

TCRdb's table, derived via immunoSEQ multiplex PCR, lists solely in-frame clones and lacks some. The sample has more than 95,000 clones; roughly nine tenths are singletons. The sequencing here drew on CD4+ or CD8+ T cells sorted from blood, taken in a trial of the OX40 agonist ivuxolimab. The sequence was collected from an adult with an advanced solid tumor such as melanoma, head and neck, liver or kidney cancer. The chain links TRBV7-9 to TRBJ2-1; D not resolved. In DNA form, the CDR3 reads TGTGCCAGCATCACCCCTTTTGAGCAGTTCTTC. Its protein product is CASITPFEQFF. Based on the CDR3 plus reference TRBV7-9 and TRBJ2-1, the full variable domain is DTGVSQNPRHKITKRGQNVTFRCDPISEHNRLYWYRQTLGQGPEFLTYFQNEAQLEKSRLLSDRFSAERPKGSFSTLEIQRTEQGDSAMYLCASITPFEQFFGPGTRLTVL.